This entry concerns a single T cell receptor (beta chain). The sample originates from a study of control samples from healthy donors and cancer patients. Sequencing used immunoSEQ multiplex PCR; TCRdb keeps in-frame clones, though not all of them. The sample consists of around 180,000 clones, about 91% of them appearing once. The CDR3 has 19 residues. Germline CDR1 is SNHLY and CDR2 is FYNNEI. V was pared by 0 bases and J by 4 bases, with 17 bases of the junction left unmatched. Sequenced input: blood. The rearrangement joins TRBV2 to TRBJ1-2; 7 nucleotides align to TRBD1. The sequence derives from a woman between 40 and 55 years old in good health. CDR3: CASSEAVEGAPNLVYGYTF. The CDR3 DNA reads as TGTGCCAGCAGTGAAGCGGTGGAGGGGGCTCCGAATCTAGTCTATGGCTACACCTTC. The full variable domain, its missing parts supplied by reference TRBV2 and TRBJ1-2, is EPEVTQTPSHQVTQMGQEVILRCVPISNHLYFYWYRQILGQKVEFLVSFYNNEISEKSEIFDDQFSVERPDGSNFTLKIRSTKLEDSAMYFCASSEAVEGAPNLVYGYTFGSGTRLTVV.